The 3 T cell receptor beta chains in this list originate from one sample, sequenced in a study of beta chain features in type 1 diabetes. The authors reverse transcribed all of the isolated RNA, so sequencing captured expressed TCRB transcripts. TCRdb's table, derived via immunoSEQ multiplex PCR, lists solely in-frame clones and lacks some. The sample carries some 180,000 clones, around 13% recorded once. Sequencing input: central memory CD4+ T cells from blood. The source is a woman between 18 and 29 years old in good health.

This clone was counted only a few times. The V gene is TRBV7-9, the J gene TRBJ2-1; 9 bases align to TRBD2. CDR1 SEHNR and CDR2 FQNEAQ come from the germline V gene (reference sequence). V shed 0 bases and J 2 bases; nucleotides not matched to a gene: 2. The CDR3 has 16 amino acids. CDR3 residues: CASSLAAGGTYNEQFF. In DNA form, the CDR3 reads TGTGCCAGCAGCTTAGCTGCGGGAGGGACCTACAATGAGCAGTTCTTC.

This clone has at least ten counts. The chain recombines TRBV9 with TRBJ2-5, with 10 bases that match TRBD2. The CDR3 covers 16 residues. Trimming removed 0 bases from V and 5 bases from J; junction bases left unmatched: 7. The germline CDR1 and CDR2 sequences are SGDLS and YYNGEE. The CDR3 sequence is CASSVEETSGWETQYF. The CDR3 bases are TGTGCCAGCAGCGTAGAGGAGACTAGCGGGTGGGAGACCCAGTACTTC.

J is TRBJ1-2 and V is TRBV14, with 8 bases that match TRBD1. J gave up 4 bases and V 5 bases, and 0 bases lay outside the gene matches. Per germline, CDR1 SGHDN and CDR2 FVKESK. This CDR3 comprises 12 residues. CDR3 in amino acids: CASSDRGYGYTF. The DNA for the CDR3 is TGTGCCAGCAGCGACAGGGGCTATGGCTACACCTTC. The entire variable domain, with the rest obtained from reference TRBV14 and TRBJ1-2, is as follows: EAGVTQFPSHSVIEKGQTVTLRCDPISGHDNLYWYRRVMGKEIKFLLHFVKESKQDESGMPNNRFLAERTGGTYSTLKVQPAELEDSGVYFCASSDRGYGYTFGSGTRLTVV.